The clone carrying this TCR beta chain turned up a few times. The sample belongs to a study of patients and donors after allogeneic stem cell transplantation. TCRdb itself ran the RT-PCR reads through MiXCR, one entry per CDR3 protein. This table has 920,000 or so distinct CDR3 sequences, 18% appearing once. The trim removed 9 bases at V and 7 bases at J, leaving 5 bases unmatched. The CDR3 spans 13 residues. Germline CDR1 KGHDR, CDR2 SFDVKD. This TCR was recovered from a human donor who was either an allogeneic HSCT recipient or a stem cell or donor lymphocyte infusion donor (not recorded which). It is not recorded whose cells these are; they may come from a transplant donor. Input material: blood, either unsorted or a sorted T cell fraction (not recorded which). V usage is TRBV24-1 and J usage is TRBJ2-2, with TRBD1 matching over 9 bases. The CDR3 protein is CATWDRVSGELFF. For the CDR3, the DNA is TGTGCCACCTGGGACAGGGTTAGCGGGGAGCTGTTTTTT.